The T cell receptor beta chain described here comes from a study of T cells in Graves' hyperthyroidism and ophthalmopathy. Amplification of TCR beta CDR3 regions used RNA as the template. Researchers ran a first-round RT-PCR on the TCR CDR3 using the HTBI primer set. TCRdb re-derived calls from the multiplex PCR reads in MiXCR, one entry per CDR3 protein. This table has a few hundred thousand distinct CDR3 sequences, 20% to 25% appearing once. The CDR3 spans 15 residues. Germline CDR1 reads GTSNPN; CDR2 reads SVGIG (reference sequence). V lost 1 base to trimming and J lost 7 bases, with 14 bases between them. In its sample, this clonotype was seen a few times. Its matching antigen is unknown. Findings and limits, study-wide: The model predicted ophthalmopathy a median roughly 6.5 months before onset.

The cohort's ophthalmopathy patients, a group with duration under 3 months, had a Clinical Activity Score of at least 3 and a NOSPECS grade of at least 4. Material for sequencing was blood. V and J are TRBV30 and TRBJ1-6; a possible D gene is TRBD1 (5 bases). The sequence came from a woman aged 70-85 years with Graves' ophthalmopathy. The CDR3 reads CAWSAHEGRNSPLHF. Here the CDR3 DNA reads TGTGCCTGGAGTGCCCATGAGGGGCGGAATTCACCCCTCCACTTT.